Described below is a single T cell receptor beta chain sequence and its context. Expressed TCRB transcripts were sequenced, since all the RNA that had been isolated was reverse transcribed. Repertoires were generated with immunoSEQ multiplex PCR, while TCRdb's copy carries only in-frame clones and drops some. Found here are roughly 250,000 clones, over 8.5% of them singletons; the top ten hold under 0.045%. The V gene's germline CDR1 is SNHLY and CDR2 FYNNEI. Trimming removed 6 bases from V and 4 bases from J; junction bases left unmatched: 1. The CDR3 sequence is 15 residues long. The data stem from a study of beta chain features in type 1 diabetes.

Sequenced material: naive CD4+ T cells from blood. This chain links TRBV2 with TRBJ2-2, with 14 bases fitting TRBD2. The receptor comes from a woman aged 18-35 years in good health. CDR3 nucleotides: TGTGCCAGCAGGGGACTAGCGGGAGCCACCGGGGAGCTGTTTTTT. Translation: CASRGLAGATGELFF.